This is a list of T cell receptor beta chains from one sample in a study of blood T cell repertoires in COVID-19. Method: immunoSEQ multiplex PCR; TCRdb's copy keeps in-frame clones and lacks some. The sample carries about 250,000 clones, about nine tenths recorded once. The sequenced material came from PBMCs or T cells enriched from blood (not recorded which). The receptors derive from a woman aged 50 to 65 who had recovered from COVID-19. The CDR3 runs from the conserved cysteine through the conserved F or W. The D gene is left open where the match is weak. Not every row has a clone size; where given, it reads once, few, many or a size class.

D gene,CDR3 length,V gene,clone size,J gene,CDR3 DNA,CDR3 protein
-,15,TRBV27,-,TRBJ1-5,TGTGCCAGCAGTCTAAGACAGGAGAAGAATCAGCCCCAGCATTTT,CASSLRQEKNQPQHF
TRBD2,15,TRBV4-3,-,TRBJ2-7,TGCGCCAGCAGCCAACCCGATTGGCGGGAGGGGGAGCAGTACTTC,CASSQPDWREGEQYF
-,16,TRBV1,-,TRBJ2-1,TGCACCAGCAGCCAAGCGTGCGGGAGACACTACAATGAGCAGTTCTTC,CTSSQACGRHYNEQFF
-,14,TRBV7-2,-,TRBJ1-5,TGTGCCAGCAGCGACTACAGGGTGGATCAGCCCCAGCATTTT,CASSDYRVDQPQHF
TRBD2,15,TRBV7-8,-,TRBJ2-3,TGTGCCAGCAGCCGGGCGGGGGGGCGCGCAGATACGCAGTATTTT,CASSRAGGRADTQYF
TRBD2,16,TRBV5-1,-,TRBJ2-7,TGCGCCAGCAGCTTTACTACTAGCGGCCTCTCCTACGAGCAGTACTTC,CASSFTTSGLSYEQYF
-,14,TRBV7-3,-,TRBJ2-3,TGTGCCAGCAGCACCGACAGGTTCACAGATACGCAGTATTTT,CASSTDRFTDTQYF
-,13,TRBV6-5,-,TRBJ1-6,TGTGCCAGCAGTTTTTCTACTAATTCACCCCTCCACTTT,CASSFSTNSPLHF
TRBD2,18,TRBV11-2,-,TRBJ2-1,TGTGCCAGCAGCCCGCAGACTAGCGGGAGTGGGGTGTACAATGAGCAGTTCTTC,CASSPQTSGSGVYNEQFF
-,14,TRBV6-5,-,TRBJ1-1,TGTGCCAGCAGTTACTCGGACAGGAACACTGAAGCTTTCTTT,CASSYSDRNTEAFF
TRBD2,14,TRBV24-1,-,TRBJ2-1,TGTGCCACCAGTAGGACTAGCGGCTACAATGAGCAGTTCTTC,CATSRTSGYNEQFF
TRBD2,12,TRBV6-6,-,TRBJ2-7,TGTGCCAGCAGTTTAGCGGGCTACGAGCAGTACTTC,CASSLAGYEQYF
-,16,TRBV4-1,-,TRBJ1-1,TGCGCCAGCAGCGGCCGGGACATCCTTTTGGGGACTGAAGCTTTCTTT,CASSGRDILLGTEAFF
TRBD1,16,TRBV7-9,few,TRBJ2-2,TGTGCCAGCCGGCCCCCCGGGACAGTGAACACCGGGGAGCTGTTTTTT,CASRPPGTVNTGELFF